A selection of T cell receptor beta chains follows, all from one sample in a study of shared clonotypes between healthy human individuals. Profiled with immunoSEQ multiplex PCR; TCRdb holds only in-frame clones, not every one. The top ten hold 20% to 25% of the sample, which has 100,000 to 120,000 clones, under 70% seen once. Sequenced sample: memory CD8+ T cells sorted from blood. Receptor source: a woman under 40 in good health. Each CDR3 is given with its conserved first and last residue. D genes are given only for firm matches. Size is omitted from some rows. Given values are once, few, many or a class for expanded clones.

V: TRBV19
D: NA
size: few
J: TRBJ2-1
DNA: TGTGCCAGTAGTATCTCCCTGGGAAGTGAGCAGTTCTTC
CDR3: CASSISLGSEQFF

V: TRBV25-1
D: TRBD2
size: NA
J: TRBJ2-5
DNA: TGTGCCAGCAGTGAAGGGCAGCGGGACCTACAAGAGACCCAGTACTTC
CDR3: CASSEGQRDLQETQYF

V: TRBV2
D: NA
size: NA
J: TRBJ2-2
DNA: TGTGCCAGCAGCCAGCGGGCGTCGTTCACCGGGGAGCTGTTTTTT
CDR3: CASSQRASFTGELFF

V: TRBV27
D: NA
size: NA
J: TRBJ1-5
DNA: TGTGCCAGCAGCGCTAGGACAGCCCAGATGGCCCAGCATTTT
CDR3: CASSARTAQMAQHF

V: TRBV11-2
D: NA
size: NA
J: TRBJ1-3
DNA: TGTGCCAGCAGCACCAGGGGTTCTGGAAACACCATATATTTT
CDR3: CASSTRGSGNTIYF

V: TRBV28
D: NA
size: NA
J: TRBJ1-5
DNA: TGTGCCAGCATAGCAGCAAATAGCAATCAGCCCCAGCATTTT
CDR3: CASIAANSNQPQHF

V: TRBV5-6
D: NA
size: NA
J: TRBJ1-5
DNA: TGTGCCAGCAGCTTGGAAAATCAGCCCCAGCATTTT
CDR3: CASSLENQPQHF

V: TRBV11-2
D: TRBD1
size: NA
J: TRBJ2-7
DNA: TGTGCCAGCAGCTCAGGGACAGGGGGTTTCGAGCAGTACTTC
CDR3: CASSSGTGGFEQYF

V: TRBV6-5
D: NA
size: NA
J: TRBJ2-3
DNA: TGTGCCAGCAGGGGGACGATGGGAGATACGCAGTATTTT
CDR3: CASRGTMGDTQYF

V: TRBV19
D: NA
size: NA
J: TRBJ2-3
DNA: TGTGCCAGTAGTCCCACAGGTACAGATACGCAGTATTTT
CDR3: CASSPTGTDTQYF

V: TRBV7-3
D: NA
size: many
J: TRBJ2-7
DNA: TGTGCCAGCAGCTTACGATCACACGAGCAGTACTTC
CDR3: CASSLRSHEQYF

V: TRBV7-9
D: TRBD1
size: NA
J: TRBJ2-7
DNA: TGTGCCAGCAGCAATCCGGGACAGGGCTACGAGCAGTACTTC
CDR3: CASSNPGQGYEQYF

V: TRBV19
D: NA
size: NA
J: TRBJ2-2
DNA: TGTGCCAGTAGGGAGGGGAACACCGGGGAGCTGTTTTTT
CDR3: CASREGNTGELFF

V: TRBV27
D: NA
size: few
J: TRBJ1-2
DNA: TGTGCCAGCAGTTTATTATGGGGAGAGGGCGGACGAGGCTACACCTTC
CDR3: CASSLLWGEGGRGYTF

V: TRBV30
D: NA
size: NA
J: TRBJ1-5
DNA: TGTGCCTGGAGTGTCCTTATCGATCAGCCCCAGCATTTT
CDR3: CAWSVLIDQPQHF

V: TRBV7-9
D: NA
size: NA
J: TRBJ2-7
DNA: TGTGCCAGCAGCCTAGGACTTTCCTACGAGCAGTACTTC
CDR3: CASSLGLSYEQYF

V: TRBV21-1
D: NA
size: few
J: TRBJ2-7
DNA: TGTGCCAGCAGCACTAGCGGGAAGCACTACGAGCAGTACTTC
CDR3: CASSTSGKHYEQYF

V: TRBV15
D: TRBD2
size: few
J: TRBJ2-7
DNA: TGTGCCACCGGCGTTTCGGCGGGAGGCTCCTACGAGCAGTACTTC
CDR3: CATGVSAGGSYEQYF

V: TRBV5-1
D: NA
size: NA
J: TRBJ1-2
DNA: TGCGCCAGCAGCTCGCGACAGGCCCCCGAATATGGCTACACCTTC
CDR3: CASSSRQAPEYGYTF

V: TRBV6-1
D: NA
size: once
J: TRBJ2-6
DNA: TGTGCCAGCAGTGAGTCAGAGGGGGGCACTGGGGCCAACGTCCTGACTTTC
CDR3: CASSESEGGTGANVLTF

V: TRBV27
D: NA
size: NA
J: TRBJ2-7
DNA: TGTGCCAGCAGTTTATCGGGCAGGGGCTACGAGCAGTACTTC
CDR3: CASSLSGRGYEQYF

V: TRBV21-1
D: NA
size: NA
J: TRBJ1-5
DNA: TGTGCCAGCAGCAAAGAACAGGATTTGGGGGGCAATCAGCCCCAGCATTTT
CDR3: CASSKEQDLGGNQPQHF

V: TRBV7-9
D: TRBD1
size: NA
J: TRBJ2-7
DNA: TGTGCCAGCAGCCCAGAGGACAGGGTCTACGAGCAGTACTTC
CDR3: CASSPEDRVYEQYF

V: TRBV25-1
D: TRBD2
size: NA
J: TRBJ2-7
DNA: TGTGCCAGCAGTGGCGGACTAGCGGGAACCTACGAGCAGTACTTC
CDR3: CASSGGLAGTYEQYF

V: TRBV5-1
D: NA
size: once
J: TRBJ2-7
DNA: TGCGCCAGCAGCCCGGGGGACCGGGACACTTCCGAGCAGTACTTC
CDR3: CASSPGDRDTSEQYF

V: TRBV5-4
D: TRBD2
size: NA
J: TRBJ2-7
DNA: TGTGCCAGCAGTGCTAGCGGGATTGGCTCCTACGAGCAGTACTTC
CDR3: CASSASGIGSYEQYF

V: TRBV5-4
D: NA
size: NA
J: TRBJ2-7
DNA: TGTGCCAGCAGCCAAGCGACGGGGGAAGAGCAGTACTTC
CDR3: CASSQATGEEQYF

V: TRBV7-2
D: NA
size: few
J: TRBJ1-1
DNA: TGTGCCAGCATAGGACGTGTGGCTTTCTTT
CDR3: CASIGRVAFF

V: TRBV29-1
D: NA
size: NA
J: TRBJ1-4
DNA: TGCAGCGGTCTGACGGAAACTAATGAAAAACTGTTTTTT
CDR3: CSGLTETNEKLFF

V: TRBV19
D: NA
size: NA
J: TRBJ1-2
DNA: TGTGCCAGTACTTACACCCCCGAGGGGACTTTTCGCCTATTTGGCTACACCTTC
CDR3: CASTYTPEGTFRLFGYTF

V: TRBV19
D: NA
size: NA
J: TRBJ2-7
DNA: TGTGCCAGTAGTATAGGGTCGTCGGGAAATGGCTACGAGCAGTACTTC
CDR3: CASSIGSSGNGYEQYF

V: TRBV6-4
D: TRBD2
size: few
J: TRBJ2-7
DNA: TGTGCCAGCAGCTTACTTGCGGGAGTAGGGGTGGGCGAGCAGTACTTC
CDR3: CASSLLAGVGVGEQYF